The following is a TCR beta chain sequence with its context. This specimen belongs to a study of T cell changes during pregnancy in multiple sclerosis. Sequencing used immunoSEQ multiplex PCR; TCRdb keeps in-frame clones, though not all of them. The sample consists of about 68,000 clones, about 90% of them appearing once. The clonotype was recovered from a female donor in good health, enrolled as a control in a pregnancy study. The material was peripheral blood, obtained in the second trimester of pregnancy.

CDR3 DNA sequence: TGTGCCAGCAGTGAATCCTTGACTGTAACCGGGGAGCTGTTTTTT. Its translation: CASSESLTVTGELFF. The J gene is TRBJ2-2, the V gene TRBV25-1, with D unclear. Germline values: CDR1 MGHDK, CDR2 SYGVNS. V lost 1 base to trimming and J lost 5 bases, with 11 bases between them. The CDR3 loop spans 15 amino acids.